Listed here are 8 T cell receptor beta chains from one sample, sequenced in a study of siplizumab effects on memory and regulatory T cells (dated by TCRdb to about 2019). The library was built by means of the immunoSEQ multiplex PCR assay. TCRdb mirrors the immuneACCESS table, restricted to in-frame sequences. Some clones are absent from its copies; in checked studies, under half trace to an unresolved V gene, and the reason for the others is unknown. The sample records nearly 85,000 clones, roughly 87% of which are singletons. Approximately 1.5% of the sample is taken by the ten largest. Sequencing was done on a sample of Tregs sorted from blood. The receptors were sampled from a human donor in good health.

This sequence joins TRBV18 and TRBJ2-7; D unresolved. This CDR3 spans 14 amino acids. Germline V gene sequence: CDR1 KGHSH, CDR2 LQKENI. V was pared by 3 bases and J by 2 bases, with 11 bases between. The CDR3 is CASSPSYVAYEQYF. DNA for the CDR3: TGTGCCAGCTCACCGTCATACGTAGCCTACGAGCAGTACTTC.

This clone was seen a few times. This rearrangement joins TRBV6-1 to TRBJ1-1, with D perhaps TRBD1 (5 bases). Germline CDR1 reads MNHNS; CDR2 reads SASEGT. The CDR3 loop spans 13 amino acids. Trimming left V 7 bases short and J 8 bases short, with 17 bases between. CDR3 nucleotides: TGTGCCAGCACAAGAAGCGGGGCTAGGGAAGCTTTCTTT. The encoded protein is CASTRSGAREAFF.

This chain uses TRBV6-5 with TRBJ2-3, with a tentative D call TRBD2 (6 bases). CDR1 is MNHEY, CDR2 SVGAGI, per germline. CDR3 length: 15 amino acids. The V and J ends lost 5 bases and 2 bases respectively, with 14 bases between them. CDR3 sequence reads: CASSPPAGYTDTQYF. The CDR3 DNA follows: TGTGCCAGCAGTCCACCTGCGGGGTACACAGATACGCAGTATTTT.

This chain links TRBV14 with TRBJ2-2; no reliable D call. The CDR3 totals 14 residues. The V end was cut by 6 bases, the J end by 5 bases, with 13 bases between. From germline, CDR1 is SGHDN and CDR2 FVKESK. The CDR3 region is CASSVQLGTGELFF. The CDR3 DNA sequence: TGTGCCAGCAGTGTGCAATTGGGTACCGGGGAGCTGTTTTTT.

This chain connects TRBV6-4 to TRBJ2-3, with 11 bases aligning to TRBD2. The germline V gene encodes CDR1 MRHNA and CDR2 SNTAGT. CDR3 length: 14 amino acids. V was pared by 3 bases and J by 12 bases, with 8 bases of the junction left unmatched. The CDR3 nucleotides read TGTGCCAGCAGTGAAAGAGGGACTAGCGGAAGACAGTATTTT. Residues: CASSERGTSGRQYF.

Turning to this clone: Other DNA sequences in the sample encode the same CDR3. V usage is TRBV15 and J usage is TRBJ2-5; D remains unclear. Per the germline V gene, CDR1 is LNHNV and CDR2 is YYDKDF (reference sequence). The CDR3 runs to 12 residues. Trimming took off 3 bases at V and 0 bases at J, with 2 bases between the two ends. CDR3 coding DNA: TGTGCCACCAGCAGGAACCAAGAGACCCAGTACTTC. This codes for CATSRNQETQYF.

This clone was picked up one time. This sequence joins TRBV5-1 and TRBJ2-1; D is perhaps TRBD1 or TRBD2 (6 bases each). The CDR3 is 15 amino acids. Trimming removed 4 bases from V and 0 bases from J, with 11 bases in between. Germline loops: CDR1 SGHRS, CDR2 YFSETQ. The CDR3 loop reads CASSPGGNSYNEQFF. The CDR3 DNA is TGCGCCAGCAGCCCCGGGGGCAACTCCTACAATGAGCAGTTCTTC.

This chain uses TRBV6-5 with TRBJ1-6, with a possible D match to TRBD1 (6 bases). CDR1 and CDR2 from the germline V gene are MNHEY and SVGAGI. CDR3 length equals 16 residues. V was pared by 0 bases and J by 9 bases, with 15 bases between. As DNA, the CDR3 is TGTGCCAGCAGTTACTCGCGCTGGGGGGCTGGTTCACCCCTCCACTTT. This gives the protein CASSYSRWGAGSPLHF.